The 9 T cell receptor beta chains listed next were all sequenced from one sample in a study of identical twins. TCRdb analysed the 5' RACE reads with MiXCR anew, one entry per CDR3 protein. The sample shows roughly 230,000 distinct CDR3 sequences, about 8.3% of them seen only once. Another study also made use of these data, one on yellow fever vaccine responses in identical twins.

Sample: CD8+ T cells sorted from blood. The source of these receptors is a young woman in good health.

This clonotype was seen a few times. The chain uses TRBV29-1 and TRBJ2-7, with 7 bases identical to TRBD2. Trimming took 3 bases from V and 2 from J; bases not matched to a gene: 13. CDR3 length: 16 residues. Per germline, CDR1 SQVTM and CDR2 ANQGSEA. The CDR3 protein is CSVEPSPQRGTYEQYF. The CDR3 DNA follows: TGCAGCGTTGAGCCCAGCCCCCAGCGGGGAACCTACGAGCAGTACTTC.

The rearrangement uses TRBV20-1 and TRBJ2-7; tentatively, D is TRBD2 (6 bases). The CDR3 spans 15 residues. From germline, CDR1 is DFQATT and CDR2 SNEGSKA (reference sequence). Deletions cut 0 bases from V and 0 bases from J, with 12 bases between. CDR3 coding DNA: TGCAGTGCTAGAGAACGGCTAGCGCTCTCCTACGAGCAGTACTTC. Protein product: CSARERLALSYEQYF.

This sequence joins TRBV28 and TRBJ1-4, with 10 nucleotides matching TRBD1. The CDR3 is made up of 15 amino acids. Germline loops: CDR1 MDHEN, CDR2 SYDVKM. Losses at the gene ends were 7 bases for V and 6 bases for J; bases not matched to a gene: 8. The DNA for the CDR3 is TGTGCCAGCACCAAAAGGGACAGGGGATATGAAAAACTGTTTTTT. Translating it yields CASTKRDRGYEKLFF.

At least ten counts were recorded for this clonotype. The rearrangement uses TRBV5-6 and TRBJ2-7; possibly TRBD1 for D (5 bases). V shed 0 bases and J shed 2 bases, with 9 bases lying between them. This CDR3 is 14 amino acids long. CDR1 is SGHDT and CDR2 is YYEEEE in the germline V gene. CDR3 sequence reads: CASSLGQPAYEQYF. CDR3 sequence (DNA): TGTGCCAGCAGCTTGGGACAGCCTGCCTACGAGCAGTACTTC.

By share of the sample, this clonotype is medium-sized. The junction and the germline gene differ at one end; a read error may be behind it. The chain couples TRBV29-1 to TRBJ2-7; the match to TRBD1 covers 8 bases. Germline V gene lookup returns CDR1 SQVTM and CDR2 ANQGSEA. The CDR3 is 13 residues long. The CDR3 DNA follows: TGCAGCGTGGAAGGACAGGGTACCTACGAGCAGTACTTC. This translates into CSVEGQGTYEQYF.

This chain uses TRBV24-1 with TRBJ2-3; D gene uncertain. This CDR3 is 14 amino acids long. The germline V and J ends were trimmed by 6 bases and 0 bases, with 9 bases remaining between them. Germline V gives CDR1 KGHDR, CDR2 SFDVKD. The CDR3 region is CATSPPVSTDTQYF. CDR3 DNA: TGTGCCACCAGTCCTCCAGTGAGCACAGATACGCAGTATTTT.

This clonotype occurred many times. The genes are TRBV29-1 and TRBJ2-7; TRBD1 matches at 11 bases. V shed 1 base, J shed 4 bases, and the junction held 6 bases outside the gene matches. Germline assignment: CDR1 SQVTM and CDR2 ANQGSEA. The CDR3 totals 15 residues. The CDR3: CSVEGVGTGGYEQYF. The CDR3 DNA reads TGCAGCGTTGAAGGGGTTGGGACAGGGGGTTACGAGCAGTACTTC.

In its sample, this clonotype was seen a few times. V and J are TRBV5-4 and TRBJ2-1; 12 bases line up with TRBD2. Germline V lookup: CDR1 SGHNT, CDR2 YYREEE (reference sequence). After removal of 1 base from V and 5 bases from J, the junction contained 10 bases not matched to a gene. CDR3 length: 18 residues. This chain's CDR3 is CASSLMASGRATDNEQFF. Here the CDR3 DNA reads TGTGCCAGCAGCTTGATGGCTAGCGGGAGGGCCACGGACAATGAGCAGTTCTTC.

This rearrangement joins TRBV4-1 to TRBJ2-5; 8 bases match TRBD1. The trim removed 3 bases at V and 2 bases at J, leaving 11 bases unmatched. Germline V gives CDR1 MGHRA, CDR2 YSYEKL. The CDR3 covers 17 residues. CDR3 DNA: TGCGCCAGCAGCCAGAATGACCGGGACAGGCAGCAAGAGACCCAGTACTTC. It translates to CASSQNDRDRQQETQYF.